Below are 32 T cell receptor beta chains sequenced from a single sample in a study of control samples from healthy donors and cancer patients (dated by TCRdb to 2020 to 2021). Receptor amplification or capture employed the immunoSEQ multiplex PCR assay. Drawn from immuneACCESS, this table holds only the in-frame rearrangements with V and J called that TCRdb kept. Clones are partly lost; checked studies trace under half to an unresolved V gene and leave the rest unexplained. This sample comprises some 120,000 clones, 85% to 95% of them detected only once. 0.55% to 0.65% of the sample goes to the ten largest clones. Specimen: PBMCs. These receptors were taken from an elderly man with head and neck cancer.

The chain couples TRBV5-6 to TRBJ1-2; possible D gene TRBD1, 5 bases. Germline V lookup: CDR1 SGHDT, CDR2 YYEEEE. Trimming removed 0 bases at V and 5 bases at J, with 8 bases between. CDR3 length: 13 residues. CDR3 amino acids: CASSLDRRYGYTF. In DNA, the CDR3 is TGTGCCAGCAGCTTGGACAGGCGATATGGCTACACCTTC.

The chain combines TRBV5-1 with TRBJ1-1; TRBD1 aligns across 9 bases. V shed 0 bases, J shed 0 bases, and the junction held 6 bases outside the gene matches. Germline V gene data show CDR1 as SGHRS and CDR2 as YFSETQ. This CDR3 comprises 17 residues. The CDR3 region is CASSLAYRGPMNTEAFF. The CDR3 nucleotides are TGCGCCAGCAGCTTGGCCTACAGGGGGCCGATGAACACTGAAGCTTTCTTT.

The rearrangement joins TRBV7-9 to TRBJ1-2; D possibly corresponds to TRBD1 (5 bases). The CDR3 covers 15 residues. V was clipped by 5 bases and J by 2 bases, with 15 bases between them. Germline CDR1 and CDR2: SEHNR and FQNEAQ (reference sequence). The CDR3 protein is CASSPSGTVNYGYTF. In nucleotides, the CDR3 is TGTGCCAGCAGCCCTAGCGGGACGGTAAACTATGGCTACACCTTC.

J is TRBJ1-5 and V is TRBV10-1; D is undetermined. In germline, CDR1 is WNHNN, CDR2 SYGVQD (reference sequence). The CDR3 length is 13 residues. Deletions cut 4 bases from V and 0 bases from J, with 4 bases between. CDR3 sequence reads: CASSADSNQPQHF. DNA of the CDR3: TGCGCCAGCAGTGCCGATAGCAATCAGCCCCAGCATTTT.

In this sample, this clone turned up once. The V and J genes are TRBV6-2 or TRBV6-3 and TRBJ2-7; 7 nucleotides line up with TRBD2. Germline V gene data show CDR1 as MNHEY and CDR2 as SVGEGT. V gave up 1 base and J gave up 6 bases; unmatched junction bases: 9. This CDR3 is built from 15 residues. The CDR3 DNA reads TGTGCCAGCAGTTACTGTCTGGCGGGAGACTGCGAGCAGTACTTC. It is translated as CASSYCLAGDCEQYF.

This clone showed up just once. The chain couples TRBV27 to TRBJ1-2, with 10 nucleotides matching TRBD1. CDR1 and CDR2 (germline): MNHEY, SMNVEV (reference sequence). The CDR3 covers 18 residues. J was trimmed by 2 bases and V by 2 bases; bases with no gene match: 11. The CDR3 sequence is CASSLLTPGTGENYGYTF. The CDR3 DNA sequence: TGTGCCAGCAGTTTACTCACCCCCGGGACAGGGGAAAACTATGGCTACACCTTC.

This sequence joins TRBV15 and TRBJ1-4; a possible D gene is TRBD1 (6 bases). The germline CDR1 and CDR2 sequences are LNHNV and YYDKDF (reference sequence). The CDR3 has 15 residues. Trimming pared 5 bases from V and 0 bases from J, leaving 10 bases between. The CDR3, as DNA: TGTGCCACCAGCTGGCGGACAGCAACTAATGAAAAACTGTTTTTT. Its translation: CATSWRTATNEKLFF.

The chain is built from TRBV7-8 and TRBJ1-1, with D unresolved. The V end lost 1 base, the J end lost 10 bases, and 13 bases lay between the germline ends. CDR3 length: 13 amino acids. Looked up from germline, CDR1 is SGHVS and CDR2 is FQNEAQ. CDR3 sequence reads: CASSLGTWRGAFF. The CDR3 DNA reads as TGTGCCAGCAGCTTAGGCACCTGGCGGGGAGCTTTCTTT.

This rearrangement joins TRBV6-6 to TRBJ2-7, with no clear D. V was pared by 2 bases and J by 8 bases, with 10 bases between. The CDR3 is 12 residues long. Per the germline V gene, CDR1 is MNHNY and CDR2 is SVGAGI (reference sequence). The CDR3 reads CASSYDTAKQYF. The CDR3 nucleotides read TGTGCCAGCAGTTACGACACGGCCAAGCAGTACTTC.

This chain uses TRBV19 with TRBJ1-3; TRBD1 matches at 7 bases. CDR1 and CDR2 from the germline V gene are LNHDA and SQIVND (reference sequence). Trimming removed 7 bases from V and 4 bases from J; junction bases left unmatched: 10. The CDR3 runs to 15 residues. CDR3 in DNA: TGTGCCAGTATTCGATCGGGACAGTTAGGAAACACCATATATTTT. It yields the protein CASIRSGQLGNTIYF.

V and J are TRBV29-1 and TRBJ1-1; 8 positions match TRBD1. The CDR3 is 13 residues long. J gave up 4 bases and V 5 bases, and 6 bases lay outside the gene matches. Germline V gene lookup returns CDR1 SQVTM and CDR2 ANQGSEA. The CDR3 DNA sequence: TGCAGCGTTAATGGACAGGGCCTCACTGAAGCTTTCTTT. Translated, it gives CSVNGQGLTEAFF.

This chain uses TRBV6-5 with TRBJ2-7; weak D call: TRBD2 (6 bases). This CDR3 is 14 amino acids long. The V end lost 2 bases, the J end lost 5 bases, and 13 bases lay between the germline ends. The germline V gene has CDR1 MNHEY and CDR2 SVGAGI. The CDR3 nucleotides are TGTGCCAGCAGTTACCGGGGGAGGCGCGACGAGCAGTACTTC. This codes for CASSYRGRRDEQYF.

The chain joins TRBV4-2 to TRBJ1-1; tentative D call: TRBD1 (5 bases). Trimming removed 0 bases from V and 0 bases from J, with 11 bases in between. This CDR3 region has 16 residues. The germline CDR1 and CDR2 sequences are LGHNA and YNFKEQ. The CDR3 protein is CASSQEGAVLNTEAFF. The DNA for the CDR3 is TGTGCCAGCAGCCAAGAAGGGGCAGTGTTGAACACTGAAGCTTTCTTT.

This chain links TRBV5-1 with TRBJ2-7; 9 bases line up with TRBD1. V shed 3 bases, J shed 2 bases, and the junction held 9 bases outside the gene matches. Germline assignment: CDR1 SGHRS and CDR2 YFSETQ. This CDR3 is 16 amino acids long. CDR3 amino acids: CASSWGQGNLPYEQYF. CDR3 nucleotides: TGCGCCAGCAGCTGGGGACAGGGCAATCTACCCTACGAGCAGTACTTC.

This clone is a singleton in its sample. The CDR3 protein is CASSPHGPSTDTQYF. The CDR3, as DNA: TGTGCCAGCAGCCCACATGGCCCTAGCACAGATACGCAGTATTTT. The J gene is TRBJ2-3, the V gene TRBV7-9, with D uncertain. CDR1 and CDR2 (germline): SEHNR, FQNEAQ (reference sequence). V lost 5 bases and J 0 bases, leaving 12 bases between the germline ends. The CDR3 is 15 residues long.

The rearrangement links TRBV19 to TRBJ2-1; no firm D call. The CDR3 runs to 11 residues. Germline CDR1 is LNHDA and CDR2 is SQIVND (reference sequence). Trimming took off 9 bases at V and 4 bases at J, with 7 bases between the two ends. The chain's CDR3 is CASQIYNEQFF. CDR3 coding DNA: TGTGCCAGCCAGATTTACAATGAGCAGTTCTTC.

This chain links TRBV6-5 with TRBJ1-4, with unresolved D. Per germline, CDR1 MNHEY and CDR2 SVGAGI. The V and J ends lost 0 bases and 7 bases respectively, with 12 bases between them. CDR3 length: 15 residues. The CDR3, as DNA: TGTGCCAGCAGTTACTCACCCACAAAGGGTGAAAAACTGTTTTTT. Encoded protein: CASSYSPTKGEKLFF.

The chain joins TRBV15 to TRBJ2-5, with D possibly called TRBD1 or TRBD2 (6 bases each). CDR1 LNHNV and CDR2 YYDKDF come from the germline V gene (reference sequence). This CDR3 has 13 residues. V was clipped by 9 bases and J by 7 bases, with 18 bases between them. DNA for the CDR3: TGTGCCACAAAATACAGGGAGGCGGGGACCCAGTACTTC. Translated, it gives CATKYREAGTQYF.

The chain couples TRBV21-1 to TRBJ2-7; the table's D call TRBD2 went unverified against the DNA. TRBV21-1 counts as a pseudogene. This CDR3 has 15 residues. CDR3 sequence: CASSTSRGTSYEQYF. CDR3 coding DNA: TGTGCCAGCAGCACGTCGCGGGGGACCTCCTACGAGCAGTACTTC.

The gene calls are TRBV9 and TRBJ2-7, with 7 nucleotides matching TRBD1. The CDR3 length is 14 residues. The V segment lost 1 base and the J segment 0 bases; nucleotides outside the gene matches: 1. Germline CDR1 SGDLS, CDR2 YYNGEE. The CDR3 here is CASSVSGGSYEQYF. As DNA, the CDR3 is TGTGCCAGCAGCGTATCAGGGGGCTCCTACGAGCAGTACTTC.

The chain uses TRBV5-4 and TRBJ2-5, with D tentatively TRBD1 or TRBD2 (6 bases each). Germline loops: CDR1 SGHNT, CDR2 YYREEE (reference sequence). The length of the CDR3 is 14 residues. Trimming shortened V by 2 bases and J by 4 bases, and 12 bases separated the two germline ends. CDR3: CASSLGGPRETQYF. The CDR3 bases are TGTGCCAGCAGCTTAGGGGGGCCCCGAGAGACCCAGTACTTC. Full variable domain (rest looked up from reference TRBV5-4 and TRBJ2-5): ETGVTQSPTHLIKTRGQQVTLRCSSQSGHNTVSWYQQALGQGPQFIFQYYREEENGRGNFPPRFSGLQFPNYSSELNVNALELDDSALYLCASSLGGPRETQYFGPGTRLLVL.

The rearrangement uses TRBV5-1 and TRBJ2-3; perhaps D is TRBD1 or TRBD2 (5 bases each). Trimming took 4 bases from V and 4 from J, leaving 13 bases between them. Germline CDR1 is SGHRS and CDR2 is YFSETQ. The CDR3 has 14 amino acids. In DNA, the CDR3 is TGCGCCAGCAGCCTGGGACCTGCTTCAGATACGCAGTATTTT. Amino acids: CASSLGPASDTQYF.

The chain links TRBV5-1 to TRBJ2-1; the match to TRBD1 covers 9 bases. Germline assignment: CDR1 SGHRS and CDR2 YFSETQ. The CDR3 has 15 residues. The J segment lost 7 bases and the V segment lost 1 base, leaving 6 bases of the junction unmatched. As DNA, the CDR3 is TGCGCCAGCAGCTTGAGCGACAGGGGGGGAAATGAGCAGTTCTTC. Protein: CASSLSDRGGNEQFF.

This clone appeared a single time. The rearrangement links TRBV14 to TRBJ2-4; D remains ambiguous. CDR3 size: 11 residues. The V end lost 0 bases, the J end lost 7 bases, and 1 base lay between the germline ends. The germline gives CDR1 SGHDN, CDR2 FVKESK. The CDR3 nucleotides are TGTGCCAGCAGCCAAGACAACATTCAGTACTTC. Amino acids: CASSQDNIQYF.

The rearrangement links TRBV30 to TRBJ2-2, with D unresolved. The germline V gene has CDR1 GTSNPN and CDR2 SVGIG (reference sequence). CDR3 length: 12 residues. Deletions cut 1 base from V and 7 bases from J, with 7 bases between. CDR3 DNA: TGTGCCTGGAGTGGACTCCTCGGGGAGCTGTTTTTT. It specifies CAWSGLLGELFF.

The V gene is TRBV5-1, the J gene TRBJ1-2; 7 nucleotides align to TRBD1. The CDR3 consists of 13 residues. CDR1 is SGHRS and CDR2 is YFSETQ in the germline V gene. V dropped 4 bases and J dropped 4; count of bases not matched to a gene: 4. The DNA for the CDR3 is TGCGCCAGCAGCCAGGGGGAAGTCTATGGCTACACCTTC. Translation gives CASSQGEVYGYTF.

Here the CDR3 DNA reads TGTGCCAGCAGTTACTCTAGAGTATTCGGAAACACCATATATTTT. Translating it yields CASSYSRVFGNTIYF. This chain connects TRBV6-5 to TRBJ1-3; the D is unclear. The CDR3 sequence is 15 residues long. V lost 0 bases and J 4 bases, leaving 10 bases between the germline ends. The germline V gene encodes CDR1 MNHEY and CDR2 SVGAGI.

The V call is TRBV6-5, the J call TRBJ1-4, with D possibly being TRBD1 (6 bases). Trimming stripped 4 bases from V and 8 bases from J, with 17 bases between. CDR1 and CDR2 from the germline V gene are MNHEY and SVGAGI. The CDR3 is 15 amino acids. CDR3 residues: CASSSMTGAAEKLFF. In nucleotides, the CDR3 is TGTGCCAGCAGTTCCATGACAGGAGCAGCGGAAAAACTGTTTTTT.

The rearrangement links TRBV2 to TRBJ2-3, with no clear D. V was clipped by 6 bases and J by 0 bases, with 4 bases between them. Germline V CDR1 and CDR2: SNHLY, FYNNEI. The length of the CDR3 is 12 residues. The CDR3 protein is CASRGSTDTQYF. CDR3 nucleotides: TGTGCCAGCAGGGGCAGCACAGATACGCAGTATTTT. The whole variable domain, remainder taken from reference TRBV2 and TRBJ2-3, is EPEVTQTPSHQVTQMGQEVILRCVPISNHLYFYWYRQILGQKVEFLVSFYNNEISEKSEIFDDQFSVERPDGSNFTLKIRSTKLEDSAMYFCASRGSTDTQYFGPGTRLTVL.

The chain couples TRBV7-2 to TRBJ2-7; a weak D match, TRBD1 (6 bases). Germline assignment: CDR1 SGHTA and CDR2 FQGNSA. There are 14 residues in the CDR3. V was trimmed by 2 bases and J by 3 bases, leaving 11 bases between them. The DNA of the CDR3 is TGTGCCAGCAGCTTACGACAGGCCTACTACGAGCAGTACTTC. Translation gives CASSLRQAYYEQYF.

The rearrangement links TRBV7-2 to TRBJ1-1; D not resolved. Germline values: CDR1 SGHTA, CDR2 FQGNSA. The CDR3 contains 16 residues. The germline V and J ends were trimmed by 7 bases and 1 base, with 19 bases remaining between them. This CDR3 reads CASNSYNLAGNTEAFF. The CDR3 DNA reads TGTGCCAGCAACTCCTATAACTTGGCGGGGAACACTGAAGCTTTCTTT. Based on the CDR3 plus reference TRBV7-2 and TRBJ1-1, the full variable domain is GAGVSQSPSNKVTEKGKDVELRCDPISGHTALYWYRQSLGQGLEFLIYFQGNSAPDKSGLPSDRFSAERTGGSVSTLTIQRTQQEDSAVYLCASNSYNLAGNTEAFFGQGTRLTVV.

DNA of the CDR3: TGTGCCAGCAGCCGGGACAGGGTCTATGGCTACACCTTC. Protein sequence: CASSRDRVYGYTF. The J gene is TRBJ1-2, the V gene TRBV14; 9 nucleotides line up with TRBD1. V gave up 4 bases and J gave up 4 bases; unmatched junction bases: 1. Germline CDR1 SGHDN, CDR2 FVKESK. This CDR3 comprises 13 residues. The full variable domain, rest sourced from reference TRBV14 and TRBJ1-2, is EAGVTQFPSHSVIEKGQTVTLRCDPISGHDNLYWYRRVMGKEIKFLLHFVKESKQDESGMPNNRFLAERTGGTYSTLKVQPAELEDSGVYFCASSRDRVYGYTFGSGTRLTVV.